These 9 T cell receptor beta chains came from one sample sequenced in a study of graft-versus-host responses after intestinal transplantation. Sequenced by immunoSEQ multiplex PCR; TCRdb stores in-frame clones only, minus some. The table records some 120,000 clones, 90% of them present only once. These TCRs are of unknown antigen specificity. The source was unstimulated CD4+ T cells sorted from spleen or lymph node cells, collected before intestinal transplant. The receptors derive from a human donor who received an intestinal transplant.

The chain uses TRBV4-3 and TRBJ2-7; TRBD1 agrees at 8 bases. Germline values: CDR1 LGHNA, CDR2 YSLEER. This CDR3 region has 13 residues. V was clipped by 3 bases and J by 7 bases; unmatched bases: 5. CDR3 protein: CASSHRTGREQYF. CDR3 DNA sequence: TGCGCCAGCAGCCACCGGACAGGGAGGGAGCAGTACTTC.

J is TRBJ2-2 and V is TRBV19; the match to TRBD2 covers 8 bases. Trimming cost V 7 bases and J 1 base; bases outside gene matches: 5. Per the germline V gene, CDR1 is LNHDA and CDR2 is SQIVND (reference sequence). This CDR3 is built from 15 residues. CDR3 region: CASIPREGNTGELFF. The CDR3 DNA follows: TGTGCCAGTATTCCCCGGGAGGGGAACACCGGGGAGCTGTTTTTT.

The V and J genes are TRBV6-6 and TRBJ2-6; D is possibly TRBD1 (5 bases). Germline CDR1 is MNHNY and CDR2 is SVGAGI (reference sequence). This CDR3 has 14 amino acids. Trimming cost V 6 bases and J 0 bases, with 6 bases left between them. CDR3 nucleotides: TGTGCCAGCAGAGGACACTCTGGGGCCAACGTCCTGACTTTC. It specifies CASRGHSGANVLTF.

This chain links TRBV6-5 with TRBJ2-2, with 10 nucleotides matching TRBD1. Germline CDR1 MNHEY, CDR2 SVGAGI. This CDR3 comprises 15 residues. Trimming took 6 bases from V and 5 from J; bases not matched to a gene: 6. CDR3 loop: CASSRQGASTGELFF. The CDR3 DNA sequence: TGTGCCAGCAGCCGACAGGGGGCAAGTACCGGGGAGCTGTTTTTT.

V is TRBV7-2 and J is TRBJ2-3; D gene unclear. The CDR3 contains 14 residues. Germline CDR1 and CDR2: SGHTA and FQGNSA. The V end was cut by 4 bases, the J end by 7 bases, with 15 bases between. The DNA for the CDR3 is TGTGCCAGCAGCTCCGCAGGCCCGTTGAATACGCAGTATTTT. It encodes CASSSAGPLNTQYF.

V and J are TRBV10-2 and TRBJ2-4; D perhaps matches TRBD1 (7 bases). Trimming shortened V by 4 bases and J by 4 bases, and 14 bases separated the two germline ends. This CDR3 contains 15 residues. The germline CDR1 and CDR2 sequences are WSHSY and SAAADI. The CDR3 region has the DNA TGCGCCAGCAGTGGCGGGACAGCCTCTAAAAACATTCAGTACTTC. Translated, it gives CASSGGTASKNIQYF.

Regarding this clone: Without the conserved terminal phenylalanine or tryptophan, this CDR3 likely stems from a read error. CDR3 loop: CAGSIGGAAYEQYL. CDR3 coding DNA: TGCGCCGGCAGTATAGGGGGTGCTGCCTACGAGCAGTACCTC. The J gene is TRBJ2-7, the V gene TRBV5-1; D perhaps matches TRBD1 (6 bases). In germline, CDR1 is SGHRS, CDR2 YFSETQ. CDR3 size: 14 residues.

This sequence joins TRBV2 and TRBJ1-4, with D unclear. Germline V lookup: CDR1 SNHLY, CDR2 FYNNEI. The length of the CDR3 is 15 residues. The V gene lost 5 bases and the J gene lost 0 bases, with 10 bases spanning the gap. In DNA form, the CDR3 reads TGTGCCAGCAGTTCCGAGAGGTCAACTAATGAAAAACTGTTTTTT. This codes for CASSSERSTNEKLFF.

V is TRBV15 and J is TRBJ2-5, with TRBD2 matching over 10 bases. The J segment lost 4 bases and the V segment lost 0 bases, leaving 2 bases of the junction unmatched. The germline CDR1 and CDR2 sequences are LNHNV and YYDKDF (reference sequence). The CDR3 sequence is 15 residues long. Written as DNA, the CDR3 is TGTGCCACCAGCAGAGATGTAGCGGGAGGAGAGACCCAGTACTTC. Its translation: CATSRDVAGGETQYF.